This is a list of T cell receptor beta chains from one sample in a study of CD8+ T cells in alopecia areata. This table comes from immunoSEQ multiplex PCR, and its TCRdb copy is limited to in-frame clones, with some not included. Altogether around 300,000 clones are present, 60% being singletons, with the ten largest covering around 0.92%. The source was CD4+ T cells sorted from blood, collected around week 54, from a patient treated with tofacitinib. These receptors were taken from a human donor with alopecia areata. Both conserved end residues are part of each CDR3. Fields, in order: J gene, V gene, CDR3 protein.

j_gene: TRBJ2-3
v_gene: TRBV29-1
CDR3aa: CSVSGGSTDTQYF

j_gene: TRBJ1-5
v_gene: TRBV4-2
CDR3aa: CASSQDGVGEDQPQHF

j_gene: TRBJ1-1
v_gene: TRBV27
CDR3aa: CASSMPSRGNTEAFF

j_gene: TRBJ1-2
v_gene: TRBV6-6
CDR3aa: CASSYSDRVDGYTF

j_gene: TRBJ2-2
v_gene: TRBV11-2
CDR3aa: CAASGGNTGELFF

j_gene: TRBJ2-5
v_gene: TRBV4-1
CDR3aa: CASSLALQETQYF

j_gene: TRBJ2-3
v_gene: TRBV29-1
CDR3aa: CSVGAADTQYF

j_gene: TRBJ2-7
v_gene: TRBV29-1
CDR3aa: CSAIDRDKIYEQYF

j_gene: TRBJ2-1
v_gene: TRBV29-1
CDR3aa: CSVYGGRSYNEQFF

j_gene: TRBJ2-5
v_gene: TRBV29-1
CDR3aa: CSVSALAGGGETQYF

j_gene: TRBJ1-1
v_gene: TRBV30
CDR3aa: CAWSARRENTEAFF

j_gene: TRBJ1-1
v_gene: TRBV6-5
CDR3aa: CASSRRQGWDTEAFF

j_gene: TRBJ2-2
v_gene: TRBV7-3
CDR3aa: CASSMDRLGELFF

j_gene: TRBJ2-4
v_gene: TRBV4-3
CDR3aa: CASSQGYGAKNIQYF

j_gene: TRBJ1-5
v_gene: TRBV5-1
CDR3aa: CASSTEGLNQPQHF

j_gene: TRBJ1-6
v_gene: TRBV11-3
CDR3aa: CASSLGPNSPLHF

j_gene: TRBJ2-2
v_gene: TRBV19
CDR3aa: CATAREGVTGELFF

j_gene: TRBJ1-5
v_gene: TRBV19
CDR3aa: CASSKGWLRAASNQPQHF

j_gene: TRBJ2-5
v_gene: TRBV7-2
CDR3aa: CASSLAGLAGETQYF

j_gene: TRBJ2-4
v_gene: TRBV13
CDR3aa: CASSISKWTGGLQYF

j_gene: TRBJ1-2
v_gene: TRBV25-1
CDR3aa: CASSEPSPGSGYGYTF

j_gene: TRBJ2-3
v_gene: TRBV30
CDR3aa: CAWSTGWIDTQYF

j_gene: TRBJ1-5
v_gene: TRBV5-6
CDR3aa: CASSLWSYQPQHF

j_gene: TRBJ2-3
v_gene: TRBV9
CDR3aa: CASSVARSNGNTQYF

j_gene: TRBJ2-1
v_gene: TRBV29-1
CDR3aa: CSVRQFYNEQFF

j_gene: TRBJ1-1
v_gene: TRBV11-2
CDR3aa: CASTSRSGWDTEAFF

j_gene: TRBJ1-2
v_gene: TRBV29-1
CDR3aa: CSASKELGYTF

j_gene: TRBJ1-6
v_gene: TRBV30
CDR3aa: CAWSRAVNSPLHF

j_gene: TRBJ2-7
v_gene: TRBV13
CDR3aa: CASSANRNSYEQYF